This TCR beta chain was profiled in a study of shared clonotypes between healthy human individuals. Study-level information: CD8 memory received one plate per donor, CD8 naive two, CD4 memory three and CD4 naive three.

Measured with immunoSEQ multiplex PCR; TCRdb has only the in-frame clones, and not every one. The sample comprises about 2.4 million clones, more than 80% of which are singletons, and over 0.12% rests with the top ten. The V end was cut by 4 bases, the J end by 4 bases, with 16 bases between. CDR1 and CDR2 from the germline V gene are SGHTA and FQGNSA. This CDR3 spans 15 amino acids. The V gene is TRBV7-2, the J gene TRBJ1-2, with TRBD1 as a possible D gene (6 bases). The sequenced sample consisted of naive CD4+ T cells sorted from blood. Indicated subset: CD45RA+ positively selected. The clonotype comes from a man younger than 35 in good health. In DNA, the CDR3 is TGTGCCAGCAGCTCCGGGGACATCGCGGGCTATGGCTACACCTTC. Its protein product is CASSSGDIAGYGYTF. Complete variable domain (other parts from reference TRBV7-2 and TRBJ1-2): GAGVSQSPSNKVTEKGKDVELRCDPISGHTALYWYRQSLGQGLEFLIYFQGNSAPDKSGLPSDRFSAERTGGSVSTLTIQRTQQEDSAVYLCASSSGDIAGYGYTFGSGTRLTVV.